The next 9 T cell receptor beta chains were all read from a single sample in a study of blood T cell repertoires in COVID-19. Libraries were prepared by immunoSEQ multiplex PCR; TCRdb keeps only in-frame clonotypes and omits some of them. Among about 300,000 clones listed, 80% to 90% were seen once. Sequenced input: peripheral blood. The receptors derive from a woman in her forties or fifties with COVID-19, enrolled during active disease.

This clone occurred once. The V gene is TRBV10-3, the J gene TRBJ2-2, with D unclear. Germline-derived CDR1 and CDR2 are ENHRY and SYGVKD. The V gene lost 8 bases and the J gene lost 2 bases, with 9 bases spanning the gap. This CDR3 is built from 13 residues. CDR3 loop: CAIAPLNTGELFF. As DNA, the CDR3 is TGTGCCATCGCCCCCCTAAACACCGGGGAGCTGTTTTTT.

The rearrangement joins TRBV2 to TRBJ2-3; 7 bases are a match to TRBD1. The CDR3 is made up of 16 amino acids. The germline V gene has CDR1 SNHLY and CDR2 FYNNEI. J lost 2 bases, V lost 3 bases, and 8 bases had no gene match. The DNA of the CDR3 is TGTGCCAGCAGTGAGGCACGGGACAGCACCACAGATACGCAGTATTTT. Translated, it gives CASSEARDSTTDTQYF.

This sequence joins TRBV3-1 (or the pseudogene TRBV3-2) and TRBJ1-2, with unresolved D. Trimming removed 0 bases at V and 7 bases at J, with 3 bases between. Germline CDR1 is LGHDT and CDR2 is YNNKEL (reference sequence). The CDR3 runs to 11 residues. As DNA, the CDR3 is TGTGCCAGCAGCCAAGATCTTGGCTACACCTTC. The encoded protein is CASSQDLGYTF.

This clone was recorded only once. The CDR3 region has the DNA TGTGCCAGTAGTATCAGAGGACTAGCGGGATCTGAGCAGTTCTTC. It encodes CASSIRGLAGSEQFF. The genes are TRBV19 and TRBJ2-1; 12 bases are shared with TRBD2. The CDR3 is 15 amino acids. Germline V gives CDR1 LNHDA, CDR2 SQIVND (reference sequence). Losses at the gene ends were 3 bases for V and 9 bases for J; bases not matched to a gene: 6.

V usage is TRBV7-2 and J usage is TRBJ1-2, with D tentatively TRBD1 (6 bases). Germline V gene data show CDR1 as SGHTA and CDR2 as FQGNSA. The CDR3 is made up of 13 amino acids. V was pared by 5 bases and J by 5 bases, with 12 bases between. CDR3 sequence: CASSIGQSYGYTF. CDR3 sequence (DNA): TGTGCCAGCAGCATTGGACAGTCGTATGGCTACACCTTC.

The genes are TRBV6-4 and TRBJ2-1, with 14 positions matching TRBD2. The CDR3 loop spans 17 amino acids. Germline V gives CDR1 MRHNA, CDR2 SNTAGT. Trimming cost V 7 bases and J 8 bases; bases outside gene matches: 13. The CDR3 loop is CASTGTSGRGSYYEQFF. DNA for the CDR3: TGTGCCAGCACCGGGACTAGCGGGAGAGGGAGTTACTATGAGCAGTTCTTC.

This rearrangement joins TRBV18 to TRBJ2-1, with 12 bases fitting TRBD2. There are 21 residues in the CDR3. Unmatched junction bases numbered 20, after V lost 2 bases and J lost 6 bases. CDR1 is KGHSH and CDR2 is LQKENI in the germline V gene. The CDR3 reads CASSPNTRTSGTKNVRNEQFF. The CDR3 nucleotides are TGTGCCAGCTCACCAAACACAAGGACTAGCGGGACCAAGAACGTTCGCAATGAGCAGTTCTTC.

The genes are TRBV5-4 and TRBJ2-2; 8 bases align to TRBD1. The V gene end was trimmed by 0 bases and the J gene end by 5 bases; junction bases not matched to a gene: 6. Per the germline V gene, CDR1 is SGHNT and CDR2 is YYREEE (reference sequence). This CDR3 contains 16 residues. Here the CDR3 DNA reads TGTGCCAGCAGCTTGGGAGGACAGGGCTTTACCGGGGAGCTGTTTTTT. Translating gives CASSLGGQGFTGELFF.

The chain carries TRBV14 and TRBJ1-4; D perhaps matches TRBD1 (5 bases). CDR3 length: 16 residues. Trimming removed 1 base from V and 3 bases from J, with 12 bases in between. The germline gives CDR1 SGHDN, CDR2 FVKESK. The CDR3 loop is CASSQALGVANEKLFF. The CDR3 DNA sequence: TGTGCCAGCAGCCAAGCCCTAGGGGTTGCTAATGAAAAACTGTTTTTT. The variable domain in full, completed from reference TRBV14 and TRBJ1-4, reads EAGVTQFPSHSVIEKGQTVTLRCDPISGHDNLYWYRRVMGKEIKFLLHFVKESKQDESGMPNNRFLAERTGGTYSTLKVQPAELEDSGVYFCASSQALGVANEKLFFGSGTQLSVL.